What follows are 22 T cell receptor beta chains derived from one specimen sequenced in a study of blood T cell repertoires in COVID-19. Here immunoSEQ multiplex PCR was the method, and the copy in TCRdb shows in-frame clones only, minus some. The sample lists tens of thousands of clones, approximately 90% seen once, with about a tenth in the top ten. Sequenced material: peripheral blood. The origin of the receptors is a human donor in a cohort sampled during active COVID-19.

The chain uses TRBV6-4 and TRBJ1-4; tentatively, D is TRBD1 (6 bases). The V gene lost 1 base and the J gene lost 7 bases, with 10 bases spanning the gap. The CDR3 runs to 14 residues. CDR1 is MRHNA and CDR2 is SNTAGT in the germline V gene. CDR3 sequence reads: CASSDCRGREKLFF. For the CDR3, the DNA is TGTGCCAGCAGTGACTGCAGGGGCCGTGAAAAACTGTTTTTT.

The gene calls are TRBV5-8 and TRBJ1-2; TRBD1 is a possible D gene (6 bases). Germline CDR1 SGHTS, CDR2 YDEGEE. V lost 4 bases, J lost 8 bases, and 12 bases lay in between. The CDR3 is 12 residues long. The CDR3 spells CASSRTDVGYTF. DNA for the CDR3: TGTGCCAGCAGCAGGACAGATGTAGGCTACACCTTC.

The chain couples TRBV7-2 to TRBJ1-1; D is unresolved. V lost 5 bases and J lost 4, with 17 bases in between. Germline V gene sequence: CDR1 SGHTA, CDR2 FQGNSA. The CDR3 has 15 amino acids. The CDR3 is CASSRSVQYGTEAFF. The CDR3 DNA reads as TGTGCCAGCAGCCGTAGCGTACAGTATGGCACTGAAGCTTTCTTT.

The sample holds one count of this clone. The V and J genes are TRBV7-9 and TRBJ2-1; D perhaps matches TRBD2 (6 bases). Trimming took 5 bases from V and 5 from J, leaving 22 bases between them. Per the germline V gene, CDR1 is SEHNR and CDR2 is FQNEAQ (reference sequence). The CDR3 runs 17 residues. The CDR3 is CASSLLGSGTRNNEQFF. As DNA, the CDR3 is TGTGCCAGCAGCCTCCTTGGGTCCGGGACTCGAAACAATGAGCAGTTCTTC.

The V and J genes are TRBV5-1 and TRBJ1-1; D is unclear. The CDR3 consists of 13 residues. V was shortened by 0 bases and J by 0 bases, with 3 bases between the two germline ends. Germline V lookup: CDR1 SGHRS, CDR2 YFSETQ. In nucleotides, the CDR3 is TGCGCCAGCAGCTTGGCGGTGAACACTGAAGCTTTCTTT. Encoded protein: CASSLAVNTEAFF.

The V gene is TRBV2, the J gene TRBJ2-7; 9 positions match TRBD1. The J segment lost 6 bases and the V segment lost 7 bases, leaving 4 bases of the junction unmatched. The CDR3 is 12 amino acids. CDR1 and CDR2 from the germline V gene are SNHLY and FYNNEI. CDR3 nucleotides: TGTGCCAGCAATATACAGGGGGCCGAGCAGTACTTC. Translating it yields CASNIQGAEQYF.

The gene calls are TRBV19 and TRBJ2-1, with 7 positions matching TRBD2. Germline CDR1 reads LNHDA; CDR2 reads SQIVND (reference sequence). The CDR3 loop spans 20 amino acids. The V and J ends lost 3 bases and 0 bases, in that order; junction bases with no gene match: 17. The chain's CDR3 is CASSIKASGGGVSSYNEQFF. DNA of the CDR3: TGTGCCAGTAGTATTAAAGCTAGCGGTGGGGGGGTGAGCTCCTACAATGAGCAGTTCTTC. The full variable domain, rest sourced from reference TRBV19 and TRBJ2-1, is DGGITQSPKYLFRKEGQNVTLSCEQNLNHDAMYWYRQDPGQGLRLIYYSQIVNDFQKGDIAEGYSVSREKKESFPLTVTSAQKNPTAFYLCASSIKASGGGVSSYNEQFFGPGTRLTVL.

This clone came up a few times. The rearrangement links TRBV7-3 to TRBJ2-1; weak D call: TRBD1 (6 bases). Germline CDR1 is SGHTA and CDR2 is FQGTGA. The CDR3 length is 15 residues. With 4 bases removed from V and 8 bases from J, the gap between germline ends came to 18 bases. The CDR3 DNA reads TGTGCCAGCAGCTCACTGGAACAGGGATTTCATGAGCAGTTCTTC. It encodes CASSSLEQGFHEQFF.

The CDR3 protein is CASSQDLTRVNTEAFF. The CDR3 DNA follows: TGTGCCAGCAGCCAAGATTTGACTCGGGTGAACACTGAAGCTTTCTTT. The chain uses TRBV14 and TRBJ1-1; no firm D call. Trimming took off 0 bases at V and 0 bases at J, with 11 bases between the two ends. The CDR3 runs to 16 residues. Germline CDR1 SGHDN, CDR2 FVKESK.

This chain joins TRBV27 and TRBJ1-2; possible D gene TRBD1, 5 bases. Germline V lookup: CDR1 MNHEY, CDR2 SMNVEV (reference sequence). The V end was cut by 0 bases, the J end by 8 bases, with 10 bases between. The CDR3 length is 13 residues. CDR3 loop: CASSLSAGYGYTF. The CDR3 bases are TGTGCCAGCAGTTTATCGGCAGGGTACGGCTACACCTTC.

This chain joins TRBV27 and TRBJ2-7; no clear D. The CDR3 spans 13 residues. Trimming left V 5 bases short and J 5 bases short, with 13 bases between. Germline CDR1 reads MNHEY; CDR2 reads SMNVEV (reference sequence). CDR3 sequence (DNA): TGTGCCAGCAGTCCACTCGGTTTCCACGAGCAGTACTTC. Protein product: CASSPLGFHEQYF.

CDR3 region: CASSPGTGVGNQPQHF. The CDR3 DNA reads TGCGCCAGCAGCCCGGGGACAGGGGTTGGCAATCAGCCCCAGCATTTT. The chain uses TRBV5-1 and TRBJ1-5, with TRBD1 identical over 10 bases. This CDR3 comprises 16 residues. Germline lookup yields CDR1 SGHRS and CDR2 YFSETQ. V shed 4 bases and J 2 bases; nucleotides not matched to a gene: 6.

V gene TRBV3-1 (or the pseudogene TRBV3-2) combines with J gene TRBJ1-1; the D gene is possibly TRBD1 (6 bases). The germline CDR1 and CDR2 sequences are LGHDT and YNNKEL (reference sequence). Trimming shortened V by 6 bases and J by 4 bases, and 12 bases separated the two germline ends. The CDR3 sequence is 13 residues long. CDR3 bases: TGTGCCAGCAGACAGGGTTCAGGCACTGAAGCTTTCTTT. It encodes CASRQGSGTEAFF.

The rearrangement links TRBV24-1 to TRBJ2-1, with TRBD2 matching over 16 bases. The CDR3 has 17 residues. Germline CDR1 KGHDR, CDR2 SFDVKD. The trim removed 4 bases at V and 7 bases at J, leaving 6 bases unmatched. CDR3: CATSDRGLAGGINEQFF. DNA of the CDR3: TGTGCCACCAGTGACCGGGGACTAGCGGGAGGGATAAATGAGCAGTTCTTC.

V is TRBV5-5 and J is TRBJ2-2, with D possibly TRBD1 on 6 matching bases. V dropped 1 base and J dropped 5 bases, with 6 bases sitting between them. The CDR3 spans 13 residues. Germline CDR1 SGHKS, CDR2 YYEKEE (reference sequence). The CDR3 bases are TGTGCCAGCAGCTTGACAGGGACCGGGGAGCTGTTTTTT. As protein: CASSLTGTGELFF.

V and J are TRBV14 and TRBJ2-5; no definite D call. CDR1 and CDR2 (germline): SGHDN, FVKESK. The CDR3 has 13 residues. Trimming left V 1 base short and J 7 bases short, with 10 bases between. In DNA form, the CDR3 reads TGTGCCAGCAGCCAAGTGGCCCCCCCGACCCAGTACTTC. Residues: CASSQVAPPTQYF.

V usage is TRBV7-2 and J usage is TRBJ2-2; 7 bases match TRBD2. V was clipped by 5 bases and J by 6 bases; unmatched bases: 12. CDR1 SGHTA and CDR2 FQGNSA come from the germline V gene. This CDR3 has 16 amino acids. As DNA, the CDR3 is TGTGCCAGCAGCCCCCGACTGGCGGGAGCCGCCGGGGAGCTGTTTTTT. Translating gives CASSPRLAGAAGELFF. The whole variable domain, filled in from reference TRBV7-2 and TRBJ2-2, reads GAGVSQSPSNKVTEKGKDVELRCDPISGHTALYWYRQSLGQGLEFLIYFQGNSAPDKSGLPSDRFSAERTGGSVSTLTIQRTQQEDSAVYLCASSPRLAGAAGELFFGEGSRLTVL.

This clone was seen just once. The genes are TRBV7-9 and TRBJ1-3; 8 positions match TRBD1. The CDR3 contains 16 residues. CDR1 SEHNR and CDR2 FQNEAQ come from the germline V gene (reference sequence). V was clipped by 6 bases and J by 0 bases; unmatched bases: 7. CDR3 coding DNA: TGTGCCAGCAGTCTGGACAGGGTCAGCTCTGGAAACACCATATATTTT. It encodes CASSLDRVSSGNTIYF.

This chain links TRBV30 with TRBJ2-5; TRBD1 matches at 7 bases. The CDR3 is 13 amino acids. CDR1 and CDR2 (germline): GTSNPN, SVGIG (reference sequence). The V gene end was trimmed by 4 bases and the J gene end by 0 bases; junction bases not matched to a gene: 2. CDR3 nucleotide sequence: TGTGCCTGGAACAGGGGCTACCAAGAGACCCAGTACTTC. It encodes CAWNRGYQETQYF. Together with reference TRBV30 and TRBJ2-5, the CDR3 gives the full variable domain: SQTIHQWPATLVQPVGSPLSLECTVEGTSNPNLYWYRQAAGRGLQLLFYSVGIGQISSEVPQNLSASRPQDRQFILSSKKLLLSDSGFYLCAWNRGYQETQYFGPGTRLLVL.

V usage is TRBV5-6 and J usage is TRBJ2-5; the D gene is possibly TRBD1 (6 bases). Trimming removed 4 bases at V and 3 bases at J, with 10 bases between. This CDR3 is built from 13 residues. In germline, CDR1 is SGHDT, CDR2 YYEEEE. CDR3 DNA sequence: TGTGCCAGCAGCCGTAGGACAGAAGAGACCCAGTACTTC. Its translation is CASSRRTEETQYF.

V usage is TRBV3-1 (or the pseudogene TRBV3-2) and J usage is TRBJ2-5; 9 bases are shared with TRBD2. This CDR3 contains 16 residues. Germline CDR1 LGHDT, CDR2 YNNKEL (reference sequence). Unmatched junction bases numbered 11, after V lost 2 bases and J lost 7 bases. This CDR3 is CASSQLREGVRRTQYF. CDR3 DNA: TGTGCCAGCAGCCAATTGCGGGAGGGGGTTAGGAGGACCCAGTACTTC.

This chain connects TRBV3-1 (or the pseudogene TRBV3-2) to TRBJ2-7; 8 nucleotides line up with TRBD2. J was trimmed by 7 bases and V by 3 bases; bases with no gene match: 11. The length of the CDR3 is 15 residues. Germline V gene sequence: CDR1 LGHDT, CDR2 YNNKEL (reference sequence). CDR3 nucleotides: TGTGCCAGCAGCCAGGGGACTAGGGGGATTGGTGAGCAGTACTTC. It codes for CASSQGTRGIGEQYF.